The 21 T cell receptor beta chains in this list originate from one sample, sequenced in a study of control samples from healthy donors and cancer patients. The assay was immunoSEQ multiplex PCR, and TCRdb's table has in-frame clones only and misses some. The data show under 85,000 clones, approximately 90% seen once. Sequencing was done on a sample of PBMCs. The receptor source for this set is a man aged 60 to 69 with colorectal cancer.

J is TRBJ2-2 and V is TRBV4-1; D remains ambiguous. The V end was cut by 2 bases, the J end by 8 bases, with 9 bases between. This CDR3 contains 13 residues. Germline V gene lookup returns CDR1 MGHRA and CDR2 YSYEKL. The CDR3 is CASSQFETGELFF. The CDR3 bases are TGCGCCAGCAGCCAATTTGAAACGGGGGAGCTGTTTTTT.

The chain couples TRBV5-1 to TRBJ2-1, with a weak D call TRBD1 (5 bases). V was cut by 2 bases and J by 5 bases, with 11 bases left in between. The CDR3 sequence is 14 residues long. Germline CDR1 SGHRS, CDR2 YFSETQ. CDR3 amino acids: CASSFSTGDNEQFF. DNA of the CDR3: TGCGCCAGCAGCTTTTCAACAGGTGACAATGAGCAGTTCTTC.

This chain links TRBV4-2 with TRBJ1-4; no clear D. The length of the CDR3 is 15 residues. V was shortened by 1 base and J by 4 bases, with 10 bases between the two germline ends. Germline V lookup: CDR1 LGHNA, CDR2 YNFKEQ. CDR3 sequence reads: CASSQGSGNNEKLFF. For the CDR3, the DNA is TGTGCCAGCAGCCAAGGTTCCGGAAATAATGAAAAACTGTTTTTT.

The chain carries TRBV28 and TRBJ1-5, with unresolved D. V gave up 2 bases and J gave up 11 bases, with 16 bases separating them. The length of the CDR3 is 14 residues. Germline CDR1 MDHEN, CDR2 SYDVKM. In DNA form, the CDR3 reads TGTGCCAGCAGTTTAGTACCAGGACGAAAGGCCCAGCATTTT. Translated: CASSLVPGRKAQHF.

The CDR3 DNA is TGTGCCATCAGTGAAGGCTTTTCTACGCCAGGAGGTGAAAAACTGTTTTTT. Translation gives CAISEGFSTPGGEKLFF. This sequence joins TRBV10-3 and TRBJ1-4; D gene uncertain. V was shortened by 3 bases and J by 7 bases, with 21 bases between the two germline ends. The germline V gene encodes CDR1 ENHRY and CDR2 SYGVKD. This CDR3 is 17 amino acids long.

The DNA for the CDR3 is TGTGCCAGCAGCTTAACGAGGGATTGGGAAAATGAGCAGTTCTTC. This encodes CASSLTRDWENEQFF. The genes are TRBV7-3 and TRBJ2-1, with a weak D call TRBD2 (5 bases). Germline V CDR1 and CDR2: SGHTA, FQGTGA. V lost 0 bases to trimming and J lost 7 bases, with 13 bases between them. The CDR3 is made up of 15 amino acids.

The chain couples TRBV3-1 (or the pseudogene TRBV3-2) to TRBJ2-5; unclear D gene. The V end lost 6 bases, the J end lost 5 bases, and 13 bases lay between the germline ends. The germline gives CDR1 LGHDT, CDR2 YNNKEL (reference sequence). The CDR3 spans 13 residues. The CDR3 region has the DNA TGTGCCAGCAGTACAAGTCCCCCGGAGACCCAGTACTTC. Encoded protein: CASSTSPPETQYF.

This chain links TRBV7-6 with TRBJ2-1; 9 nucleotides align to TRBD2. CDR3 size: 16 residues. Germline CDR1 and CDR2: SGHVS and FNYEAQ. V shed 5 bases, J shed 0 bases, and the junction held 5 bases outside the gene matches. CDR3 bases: TGTGCCAGCAGCACAGCGGGGGGACTCTCCTACAATGAGCAGTTCTTC. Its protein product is CASSTAGGLSYNEQFF.

The DNA of the CDR3 is TGTGCCAGCAGCCGACCGGACTACGAGCAGTACTTC. Its translation: CASSRPDYEQYF. J is TRBJ2-7 and V is TRBV5-5; D remains ambiguous. CDR3 size: 12 residues. Trimming took 4 bases from V and 3 from J, leaving 8 bases between them. Germline V CDR1 and CDR2: SGHKS, YYEKEE (reference sequence). Looking up the rest from reference TRBV5-5 and TRBJ2-7 gives the full variable domain: DAGVTQSPTHLIKTRGQQVTLRCSPISGHKSVSWYQQVLGQGPQFIFQYYEKEERGRGNFPDRFSARQFPNYSSELNVNALLLGDSALYLCASSRPDYEQYFGPGTRLTVT.

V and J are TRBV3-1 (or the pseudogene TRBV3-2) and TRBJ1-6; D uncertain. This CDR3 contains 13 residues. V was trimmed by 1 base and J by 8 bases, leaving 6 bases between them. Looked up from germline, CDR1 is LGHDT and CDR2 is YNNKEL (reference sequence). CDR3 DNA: TGTGCCAGCAGCCAAGTCATGTATTCACCCCTCCACTTT. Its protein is CASSQVMYSPLHF.

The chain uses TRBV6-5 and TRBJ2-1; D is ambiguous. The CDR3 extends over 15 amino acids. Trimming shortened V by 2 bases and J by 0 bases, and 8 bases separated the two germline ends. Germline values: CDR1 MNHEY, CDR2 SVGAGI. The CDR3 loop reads CASSYGVPSYNEQFF. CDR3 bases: TGTGCCAGCAGTTACGGGGTTCCCTCCTACAATGAGCAGTTCTTC.

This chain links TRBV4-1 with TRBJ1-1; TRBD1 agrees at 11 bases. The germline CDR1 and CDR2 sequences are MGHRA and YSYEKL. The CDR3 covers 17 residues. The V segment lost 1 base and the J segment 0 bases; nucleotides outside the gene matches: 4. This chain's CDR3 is CASSQGRDRGMNTEAFF. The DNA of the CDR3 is TGCGCCAGCAGCCAAGGCAGGGACAGGGGGATGAACACTGAAGCTTTCTTT.

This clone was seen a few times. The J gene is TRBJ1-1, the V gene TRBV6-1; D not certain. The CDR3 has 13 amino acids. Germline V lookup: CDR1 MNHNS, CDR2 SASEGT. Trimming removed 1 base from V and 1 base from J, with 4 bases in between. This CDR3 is CASSEVGNTEAFF. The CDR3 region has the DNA TGTGCCAGCAGTGAAGTAGGGAACACTGAAGCTTTCTTT.

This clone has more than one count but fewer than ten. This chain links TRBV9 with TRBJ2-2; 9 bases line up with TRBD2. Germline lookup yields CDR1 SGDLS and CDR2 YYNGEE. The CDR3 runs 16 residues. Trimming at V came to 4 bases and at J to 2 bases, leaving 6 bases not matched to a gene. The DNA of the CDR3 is TGTGCCAGCAGCTTCCGACTAGCGGCTAACACCGGGGAGCTGTTTTTT. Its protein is CASSFRLAANTGELFF.

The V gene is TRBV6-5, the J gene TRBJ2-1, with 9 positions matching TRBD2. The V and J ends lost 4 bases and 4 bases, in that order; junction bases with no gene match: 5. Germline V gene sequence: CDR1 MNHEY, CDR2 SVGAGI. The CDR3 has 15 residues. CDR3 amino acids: CASSSLAGSYNEQFF. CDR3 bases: TGTGCCAGCAGTTCTCTAGCGGGGAGTTACAATGAGCAGTTCTTC.

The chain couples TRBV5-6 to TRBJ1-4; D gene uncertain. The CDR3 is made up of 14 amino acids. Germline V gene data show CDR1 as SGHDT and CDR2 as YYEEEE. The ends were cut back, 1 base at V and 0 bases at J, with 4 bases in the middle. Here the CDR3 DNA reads TGTGCCAGCAGCTTGTCCCCAACTAATGAAAAACTGTTTTTT. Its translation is CASSLSPTNEKLFF. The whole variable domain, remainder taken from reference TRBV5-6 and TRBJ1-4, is DAGVTQSPTHLIKTRGQQVTLRCSPKSGHDTVSWYQQALGQGPQFIFQYYEEEERQRGNFPDRFSGHQFPNYSSELNVNALLLGDSALYLCASSLSPTNEKLFFGSGTQLSVL.

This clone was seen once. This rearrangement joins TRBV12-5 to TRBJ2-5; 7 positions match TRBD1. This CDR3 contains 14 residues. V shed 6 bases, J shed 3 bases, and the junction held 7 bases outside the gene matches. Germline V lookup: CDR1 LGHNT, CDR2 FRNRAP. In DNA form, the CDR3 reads TGTGCTAGTGGCTGGTCGGGGACAGAAGAGACCCAGTACTTC. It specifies CASGWSGTEETQYF.

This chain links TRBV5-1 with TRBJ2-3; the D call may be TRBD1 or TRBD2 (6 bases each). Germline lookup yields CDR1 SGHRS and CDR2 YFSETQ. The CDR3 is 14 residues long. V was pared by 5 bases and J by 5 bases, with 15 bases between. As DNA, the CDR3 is TGCGCCAGCAGGGGTCCGGGGGCGGGAGATACGCAGTATTTT. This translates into CASRGPGAGDTQYF.

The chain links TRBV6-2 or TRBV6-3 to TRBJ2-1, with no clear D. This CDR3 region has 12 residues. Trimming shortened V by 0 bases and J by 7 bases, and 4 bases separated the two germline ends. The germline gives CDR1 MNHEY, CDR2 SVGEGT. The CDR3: CASSYSRNEQFF. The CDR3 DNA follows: TGTGCCAGCAGTTACTCCAGGAATGAGCAGTTCTTC.

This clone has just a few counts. CDR3 amino acids: CSVLLSPGYTF. The DNA of the CDR3 is TGCAGCGTACTACTAAGCCCTGGCTACACCTTC. This rearrangement joins TRBV29-1 to TRBJ1-2; D gene unclear. Trimming removed 6 bases from V and 7 bases from J, with 12 bases in between. This CDR3 is built from 11 residues. Germline values: CDR1 SQVTM, CDR2 ANQGSEA. The full variable domain, completed using reference TRBV29-1 and TRBJ1-2, is SAVISQKPSRDICQRGTSLTIQCQVDSQVTMMFWYRQQPGQSLTLIATANQGSEATYESGFVIDKFPISRPNLTFSTLTVSNMSPEDSSIYLCSVLLSPGYTFGSGTRLTVV.

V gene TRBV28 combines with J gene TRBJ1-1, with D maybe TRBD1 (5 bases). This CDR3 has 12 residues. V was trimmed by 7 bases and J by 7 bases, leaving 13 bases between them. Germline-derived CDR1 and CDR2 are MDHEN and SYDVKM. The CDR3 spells CASTERGLEAFF. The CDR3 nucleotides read TGTGCCAGCACCGAGAGGGGTCTTGAAGCTTTCTTT.